The table lists the clone carrying this TCR beta chain with a few counts. Its specificity is unknown. The entry originates in a study of early T cells in non-severe SARS-CoV-2 infection. General study points: VDJdb matches were skewed toward anti-spike CD8 T cell responses.

TCRdb redid the calling of the 5' RACE reads with MiXCR, one entry per CDR3 protein. The profile shows 64,000 or so distinct CDR3 sequences, 10% to 15% of them singletons. Between the trimmed V and J ends, which lost 5 bases and 4 bases, there was a span of 6 bases. CDR3 length equals 12 residues. CDR1 and CDR2 (germline): SEHNR, FQNEAQ (reference sequence). Sequenced here: whole blood, sampled at baseline. This sequence joins TRBV7-9 and TRBJ2-1; a weak D match, TRBD2 (5 bases). The sequence came from an adult who was a healthcare worker with PCR-confirmed SARS-CoV-2 infection or an uninfected control (not recorded which). The CDR3 nucleotides are TGTGCCAGCAGCCCGGGGTACAATGAGCAGTTCTTC. It is translated as CASSPGYNEQFF.